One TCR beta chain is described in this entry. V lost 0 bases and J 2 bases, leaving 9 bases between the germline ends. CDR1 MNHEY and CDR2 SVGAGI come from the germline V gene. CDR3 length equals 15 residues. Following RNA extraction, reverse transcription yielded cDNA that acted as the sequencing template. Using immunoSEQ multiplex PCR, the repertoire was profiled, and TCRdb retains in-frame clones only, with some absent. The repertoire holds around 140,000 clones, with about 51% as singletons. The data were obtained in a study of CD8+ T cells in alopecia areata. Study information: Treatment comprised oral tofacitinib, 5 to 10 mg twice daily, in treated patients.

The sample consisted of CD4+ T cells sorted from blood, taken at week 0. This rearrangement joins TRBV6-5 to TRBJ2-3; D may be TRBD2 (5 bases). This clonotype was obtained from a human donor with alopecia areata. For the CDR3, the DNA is TGTGCCAGCAGTTACTCAAGCGGCCTCACAGATACGCAGTATTTT. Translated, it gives CASSYSSGLTDTQYF.